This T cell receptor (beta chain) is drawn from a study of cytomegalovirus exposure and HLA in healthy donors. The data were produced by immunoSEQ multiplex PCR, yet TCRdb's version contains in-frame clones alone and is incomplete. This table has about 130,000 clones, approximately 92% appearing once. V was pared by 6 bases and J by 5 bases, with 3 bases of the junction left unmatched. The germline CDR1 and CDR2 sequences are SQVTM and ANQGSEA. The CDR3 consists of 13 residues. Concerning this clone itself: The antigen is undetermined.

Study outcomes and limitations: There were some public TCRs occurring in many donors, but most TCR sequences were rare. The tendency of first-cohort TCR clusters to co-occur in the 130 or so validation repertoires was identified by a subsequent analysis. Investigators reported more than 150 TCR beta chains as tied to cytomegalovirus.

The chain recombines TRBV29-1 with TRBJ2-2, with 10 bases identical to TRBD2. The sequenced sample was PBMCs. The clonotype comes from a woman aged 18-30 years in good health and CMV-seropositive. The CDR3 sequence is CSVTSGVTGELFF. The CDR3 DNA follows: TGCAGCGTAACTAGCGGGGTAACCGGGGAGCTGTTTTTT.